This TCR beta chain appears in the sequencing data of a study of patients and donors after allogeneic stem cell transplantation. This CDR3 has 16 amino acids. Germline V gene data show CDR1 as SGHRS and CDR2 as YFSETQ. V was trimmed by 4 bases and J by 3 bases, leaving 16 bases between them. TCRdb re-called the RT-PCR reads through MiXCR, storing one row per CDR3 protein. The table includes approximately 200,000 distinct CDR3 sequences, 41% detected once. The receptor was derived from a human donor who was either an allogeneic HSCT recipient or a stem cell or donor lymphocyte infusion donor (not recorded which). It is not recorded whose cells these are; they may come from a transplant donor. Material for sequencing was blood, either unsorted or a sorted T cell fraction (not recorded which). The chain couples TRBV5-1 to TRBJ2-2; D remains ambiguous. CDR3 in amino acids: CASSPAIRHDTGELFF. For the CDR3, the DNA is TGCGCCAGCAGCCCCGCGATTCGACATGACACCGGGGAGCTGTTTTTT.